What follows describes a single T cell receptor beta chain. This record comes from a study of beta chain features in type 1 diabetes. The germline V gene has CDR1 SGHTA and CDR2 FQGTGA. The length of the CDR3 is 15 residues. What was sequenced were expressed TCRB transcripts, since all of the isolated RNA had been reverse transcribed. Sequenced by immunoSEQ multiplex PCR; TCRdb stores in-frame clones only, minus some. Seen here are over 500,000 clones, around 16% observed once, and the top ten hold approximately 0.087%. The genes are TRBV7-3 and TRBJ2-5; D unclear. The J call could be wrong; TRBJ2-7 is a better fit for the DNA end. The sequence was obtained from a man younger than 35 in good health. The sequenced material came from naive CD4+ T cells from blood. As DNA, the CDR3 is TGTGCCAGCAGCTTAACGCACACGCCTTCCTACGAGCAGTACTTC. The encoded protein is CASSLTHTPSYEQYF.